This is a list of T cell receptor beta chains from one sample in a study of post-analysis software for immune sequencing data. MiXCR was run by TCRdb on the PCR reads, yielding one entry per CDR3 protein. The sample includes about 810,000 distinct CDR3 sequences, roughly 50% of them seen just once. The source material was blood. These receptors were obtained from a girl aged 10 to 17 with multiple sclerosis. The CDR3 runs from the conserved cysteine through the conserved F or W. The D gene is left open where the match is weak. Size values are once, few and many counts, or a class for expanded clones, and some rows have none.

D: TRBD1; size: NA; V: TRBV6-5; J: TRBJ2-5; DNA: TGTGCCAGCAGTCCGCCCAACAGGGGTCTAGGAGAGACCCAGTACTTC; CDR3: CASSPPNRGLGETQYF
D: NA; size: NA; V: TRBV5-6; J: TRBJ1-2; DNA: TGTGCCAGCAGCTTGGTTGGCTTTGGCTACACCTTC; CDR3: CASSLVGFGYTF
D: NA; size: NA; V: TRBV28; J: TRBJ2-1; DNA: TGTGCCAGCAGTTACAGGGCTACCTACAATGAGCAGTTCTTC; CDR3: CASSYRATYNEQFF
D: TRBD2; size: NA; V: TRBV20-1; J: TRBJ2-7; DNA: TGCAGTGCGGAAGACCGTGGGGGGGGAACCTACGAGCAGTACTTC; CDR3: CSAEDRGGGTYEQYF
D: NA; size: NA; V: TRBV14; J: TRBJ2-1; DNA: TGTGCCAGCAGCCAACCGGACCATGGAGTCTACAATGAGCAGTTCTTC; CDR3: CASSQPDHGVYNEQFF
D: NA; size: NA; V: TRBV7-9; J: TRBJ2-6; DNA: TGTGCCAAAACGCAGGTTGCTGGGGCCAACGTCCTGACTTTC; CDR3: CAKTQVAGANVLTF
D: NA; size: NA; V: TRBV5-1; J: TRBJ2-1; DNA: TGCGCCAGCAGCTTGCGACTAAGAAATGAGCAGTTCTTC; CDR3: CASSLRLRNEQFF
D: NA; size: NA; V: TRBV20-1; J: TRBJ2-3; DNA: TGCAGTGCTGGGGAAAGCCGCGCAGATACGCAGTATTTT; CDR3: CSAGESRADTQYF
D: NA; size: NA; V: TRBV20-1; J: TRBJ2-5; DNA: TGCAGTGCTAGTAAGCTAGCTGGTCTCCAAGAGACCCAGTACTTC; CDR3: CSASKLAGLQETQYF
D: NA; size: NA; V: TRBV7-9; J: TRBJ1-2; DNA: TGTGCCAGCAGCCCACAGGTTTACCGAGATGGCTACACCTTC; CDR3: CASSPQVYRDGYTF
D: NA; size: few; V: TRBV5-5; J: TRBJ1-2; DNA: TGTGCCAGCAGTCTACAGGGTTTGGACTATGGCTACACCTTC; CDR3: CASSLQGLDYGYTF
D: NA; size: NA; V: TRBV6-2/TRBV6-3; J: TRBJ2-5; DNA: TGTGCCAACAGTTACCCCCAAATGGGCAAAGAGACCCAGTACTTC; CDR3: CANSYPQMGKETQYF
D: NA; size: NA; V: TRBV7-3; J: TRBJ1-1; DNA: TGTGCCAGCAGCTTAAACGGGCCGCTGAACACTGAAGCTTTCTTT; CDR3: CASSLNGPLNTEAFF
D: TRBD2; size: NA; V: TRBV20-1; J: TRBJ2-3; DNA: TGCAGTGCTGGAAGCGGGGGGGCAACAGATACGCAGTATTTT; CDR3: CSAGSGGATDTQYF
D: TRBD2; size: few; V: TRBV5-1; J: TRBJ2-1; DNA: TGCGCCAGCAGCTGGGCACTTCTAGCGGGAAAAGTTGGTGAGCAGTTCTTC; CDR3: CASSWALLAGKVGEQFF
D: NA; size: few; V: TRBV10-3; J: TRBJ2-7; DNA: TGTGCCACCCAGGGGATTTCCTACGAGCAGTACTTC; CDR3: CATQGISYEQYF
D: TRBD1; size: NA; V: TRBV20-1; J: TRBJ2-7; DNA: TGCAGTGCTAGCCGGGACAGTTCCTACGAGCAGTACTTC; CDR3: CSASRDSSYEQYF
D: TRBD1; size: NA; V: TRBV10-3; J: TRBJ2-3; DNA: TGTGCCACTCGCCAACAGGGGGCATCTGGTGCAGATACGCAGTATTTT; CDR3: CATRQQGASGADTQYF
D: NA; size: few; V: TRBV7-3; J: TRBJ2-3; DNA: TGCGCCAGCAGCTCGGAGGGGGCCACAGATACGCAGTATTTT; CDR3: CASSSEGATDTQYF
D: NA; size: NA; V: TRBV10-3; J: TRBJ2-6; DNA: TGTGCCATCAGTAACAGGGATAGCTCTGGGGCCAACGTCCTGACTTTC; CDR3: CAISNRDSSGANVLTF
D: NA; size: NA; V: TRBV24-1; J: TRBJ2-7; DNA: TGTGCCACCAGTGGGCCCCGGGATTCTCACTACGAGCAGTACTTC; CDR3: CATSGPRDSHYEQYF
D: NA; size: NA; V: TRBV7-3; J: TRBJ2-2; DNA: TGTGCCAGCAGCCTCACCGGTCCCCCGGGGGAGCTGTTTTTT; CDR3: CASSLTGPPGELFF
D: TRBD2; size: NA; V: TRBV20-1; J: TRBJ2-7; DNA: TGCAGTGCTAGAAGACAGGGAACCAGCGGGAGGGCCGGCGAGCAGTACTTC; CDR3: CSARRQGTSGRAGEQYF
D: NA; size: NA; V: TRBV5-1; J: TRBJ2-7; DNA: TGCGCCAGCAGCCAGAATTTATTGAGGACAGAGGGATACGAGCAGTACTTC; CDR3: CASSQNLLRTEGYEQYF
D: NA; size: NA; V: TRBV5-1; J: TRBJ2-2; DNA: TGCGCCAGCAGCTTGGCCAAGGGCCAGCTAAGCGGGGAGCTGTTTTTT; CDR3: CASSLAKGQLSGELFF
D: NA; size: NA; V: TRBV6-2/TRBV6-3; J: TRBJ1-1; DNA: TGTGCCAGCAGTCTCCTGGCAGGGAACACTGAAGCTTTCTTT; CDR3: CASSLLAGNTEAFF
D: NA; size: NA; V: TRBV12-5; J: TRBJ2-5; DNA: TGTGCTAGTGGCGATCGGAAAGAGACCCAGTACTTC; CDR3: CASGDRKETQYF
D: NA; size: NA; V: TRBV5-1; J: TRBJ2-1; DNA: TGCGCCAGCAGCTTGGAAGGGGTTTACAATGAGCAGTTCTTC; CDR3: CASSLEGVYNEQFF
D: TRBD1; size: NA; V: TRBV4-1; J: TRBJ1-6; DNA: TGCGCCAGCAGCTTGAGTTCCGGACAGGGAGGGCCCCTCCACTTT; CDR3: CASSLSSGQGGPLHF
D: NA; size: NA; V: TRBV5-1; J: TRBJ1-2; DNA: TGCGCCAGCAGCCTCCAGGGCAGGGATGGCTACACCTTC; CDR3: CASSLQGRDGYTF
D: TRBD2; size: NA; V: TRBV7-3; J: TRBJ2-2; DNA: TGTGCCACATCCGGGGGGGCCACCGGGGAGCTGTTTTTT; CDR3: CATSGGATGELFF
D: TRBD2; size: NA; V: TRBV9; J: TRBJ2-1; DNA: TGTGCCAGCAGCGTAGCCGGGGGACTAGCGGTGCGTGAGCAGTTCTTC; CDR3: CASSVAGGLAVREQFF
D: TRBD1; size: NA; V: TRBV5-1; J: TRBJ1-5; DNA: TGCGCCAGCAGCTTGGCACAGGGGGCGAATCAGCCCCAGCATTTT; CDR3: CASSLAQGANQPQHF
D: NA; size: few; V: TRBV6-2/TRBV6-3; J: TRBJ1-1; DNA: TGTGCCAGCAGTTACGATCTACCGCTGAGGGCTTTCTTT; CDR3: CASSYDLPLRAFF
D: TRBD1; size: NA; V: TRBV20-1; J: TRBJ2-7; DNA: TGCAGTGCAACCGGCACAGGGGCGGATACCTACGAGCAGTACTTC; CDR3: CSATGTGADTYEQYF
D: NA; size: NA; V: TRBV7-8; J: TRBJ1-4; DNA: TGTGCCAGTAGCTCTCATCCCACCCTGAATGAAAAACTGTTTTTT; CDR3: CASSSHPTLNEKLFF
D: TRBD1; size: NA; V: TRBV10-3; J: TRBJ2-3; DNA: TGTGCCATCAGTAAACCGGGACAGATAACAGATACGCAGTATTTT; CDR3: CAISKPGQITDTQYF
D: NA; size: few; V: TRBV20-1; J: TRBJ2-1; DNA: TGCAGTGCTAGAGTTTTGACAGGACCCTATGAGCAGTTCTTC; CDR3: CSARVLTGPYEQFF
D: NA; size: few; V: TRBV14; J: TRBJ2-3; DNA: TGTGCCAGCAGCCAAGTGGACTACCGGGATACGCAGTATTTT; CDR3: CASSQVDYRDTQYF
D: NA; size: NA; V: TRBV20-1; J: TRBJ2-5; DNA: TGCAGTGCTAGTCGCCTAGCGCAGGAGACCCAGTACTTC; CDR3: CSASRLAQETQYF
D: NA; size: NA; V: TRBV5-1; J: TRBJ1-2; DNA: TGCGCCAGCAGCTCGGGGGACGGAAGAGCCTCCTTATCTAACTATGGCTACACCTTC; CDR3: CASSSGDGRASLSNYGYTF
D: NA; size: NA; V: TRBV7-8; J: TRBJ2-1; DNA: TGTGCCAGCAGTTTAATGAGGGACCTCTCCTACAATGAGCAGTTCTTC; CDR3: CASSLMRDLSYNEQFF
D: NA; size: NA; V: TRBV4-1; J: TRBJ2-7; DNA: TGCGCCAGCAGCCAAGAAGGGAGCTCAGTCTACGAGCAGTACTTC; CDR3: CASSQEGSSVYEQYF
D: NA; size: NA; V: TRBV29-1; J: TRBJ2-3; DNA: TGCAGCGTTGGTGGACGCGCCACAGATACGCAGTATTTT; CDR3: CSVGGRATDTQYF
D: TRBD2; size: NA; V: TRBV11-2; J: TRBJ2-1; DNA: TGTGCCAGCAGCTACCAGGCGACGGGGGGCAATGAGCAGTTCTTC; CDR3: CASSYQATGGNEQFF
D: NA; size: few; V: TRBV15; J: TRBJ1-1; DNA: TGTGCCACCAGCTCCTGGGACGCCAACACTGAAGCTTTCTTT; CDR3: CATSSWDANTEAFF
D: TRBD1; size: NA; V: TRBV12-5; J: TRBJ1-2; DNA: TGTGCTAGTGGTGGCGACAGGGACGATGTTGGCTACACCTTC; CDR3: CASGGDRDDVGYTF
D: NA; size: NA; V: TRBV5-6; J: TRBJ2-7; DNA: TGTGCCAGCATTTCCTCAGGGGACGAGCAGTACTTC; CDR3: CASISSGDEQYF
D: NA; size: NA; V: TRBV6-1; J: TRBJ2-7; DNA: TGTGCCAGCATCGGAGCGGACTACGATCGGCAGTACTTC; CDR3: CASIGADYDRQYF
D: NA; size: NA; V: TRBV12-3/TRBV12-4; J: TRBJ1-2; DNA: TGTGCCAGCAACCGGGGGCCTAACTATGGCTACACCTTC; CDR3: CASNRGPNYGYTF
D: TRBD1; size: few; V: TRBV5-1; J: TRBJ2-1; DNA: TGCGCCAGCAGCTGGGGGACAGGGGGTTACAATGAGCAGTTCTTC; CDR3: CASSWGTGGYNEQFF
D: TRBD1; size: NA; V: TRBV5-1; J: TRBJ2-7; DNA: TGCGCCAGCAGCACCGACAGGGGAGGCTACGAGCAGTACTTC; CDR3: CASSTDRGGYEQYF